These 30 T cell receptor beta chains came from one sample sequenced in a study of blood T cells in healthy people across ages. A second PCR, run for roughly 7 to 12 cycles, used a sample-barcoded 5' primer plus a J-beta primer mix. TCRdb processed the 5' RACE reads anew with MiXCR; each CDR3 protein has one entry. The sample lists about 780,000 distinct CDR3 sequences, about 42% seen once, with over 15% in the top ten. The sample was blood. The receptors originated from a man older than 75 in good health.

J is TRBJ2-4 and V is TRBV24-1; D remains ambiguous. The CDR3 runs to 15 residues. V lost 4 bases to trimming and J lost 3 bases, with 12 bases between them. Germline values: CDR1 KGHDR, CDR2 SFDVKD. The CDR3 sequence is CATSDTDGDKNIQYF. The CDR3 bases are TGTGCCACCAGTGACACGGACGGAGACAAAAACATTCAGTACTTC.

This clonotype was found a few times. The V and J genes are TRBV12-3 or TRBV12-4 and TRBJ1-2; 8 nucleotides agree with TRBD1. The junction had 15 bases not matched to a gene; V was cut back by 5 bases and J by 10 bases. The CDR3 is 15 amino acids. CDR3 amino acids: CASSHSIDRGRLYTF. The CDR3 nucleotides are TGTGCCAGCAGTCACAGCATTGACAGGGGACGACTCTACACCTTC.

Regarding this clonotype: An end of the junction does not agree with germline; a read error may underlie this. The rearrangement links TRBV2 to TRBJ2-1, with TRBD2 matching 10 bases. The CDR3 consists of 17 residues. The germline gives CDR1 SNHLY, CDR2 FYNNEI. The CDR3 is CASSEALAGGFYNVQFF. As DNA, the CDR3 is TGTGCCAGCAGTGAAGCATTAGCGGGAGGTTTCTACAATGTGCAGTTCTTC.

The gene calls are TRBV3-1 and TRBJ2-7, with 9 bases aligning to TRBD2. Germline V gives CDR1 LGHDT, CDR2 YNNKEL (reference sequence). V lost 4 bases, J lost 5 bases, and 6 bases stayed unmatched. The CDR3 runs to 14 residues. The CDR3, as DNA: TGTGCCAGCAGCCCTAGCGGGATGGTTGACGAGCAGTACTTC. Its protein product is CASSPSGMVDEQYF.

The CDR3 reads CAIRLTSGRDNEQFF. The CDR3 DNA reads TGTGCCATCAGATTGACTAGCGGGCGGGACAATGAGCAGTTCTTC. This chain joins TRBV10-3 and TRBJ2-1; 10 bases fit TRBD2. Germline V CDR1 and CDR2: ENHRY, SYGVKD. The J segment lost 5 bases and the V segment lost 6 bases, leaving 7 bases of the junction unmatched. This CDR3 region has 15 residues.

This clonotype has a handful of counts. V gene TRBV6-4 combines with J gene TRBJ2-1; TRBD2 aligns across 8 bases. Germline V gene lookup returns CDR1 MRHNA and CDR2 SNTAGT. Trimming at V came to 7 bases and at J to 7 bases, leaving 9 bases not matched to a gene. This CDR3 is built from 14 residues. The DNA for the CDR3 is TGTGCCAGCAACCCGGGTAGCGGGACAAATGAGCAGTTCTTC. Its translation: CASNPGSGTNEQFF.

This clonotype was detected a few times. The chain carries TRBV7-2 and TRBJ2-1, with a possible D match to TRBD2 (5 bases). With 2 bases removed from V and 8 bases from J, the gap between germline ends came to 13 bases. This CDR3 is built from 14 residues. Germline lookup yields CDR1 SGHTA and CDR2 FQGNSA. The CDR3 loop is CASSLMLAGYEQFF. Here the CDR3 DNA reads TGTGCCAGCAGCTTAATGCTAGCAGGCTATGAGCAGTTCTTC.

This rearrangement joins TRBV5-5 to TRBJ1-2; a possible D gene is TRBD1 (6 bases). Germline V gene lookup returns CDR1 SGHKS and CDR2 YYEKEE (reference sequence). The CDR3 has 15 residues. The ends were cut back, 2 bases at V and 4 bases at J, with 15 bases in the middle. The CDR3 loop is CASSFGGGQGYGYTF. The CDR3 nucleotides read TGTGCCAGCAGCTTCGGGGGGGGCCAAGGCTATGGCTACACCTTC.

The chain combines TRBV24-1 with TRBJ2-3; D remains unclear. This CDR3 has 14 residues. Germline loops: CDR1 KGHDR, CDR2 SFDVKD. V was trimmed by 1 base and J by 2 bases, leaving 6 bases between them. Here the CDR3 DNA reads TGTGCCACCAGTGATTTTTCTGTCACAGATACGCAGTATTTT. This translates into CATSDFSVTDTQYF.

CDR3 nucleotide sequence: TGTGCCACCAGCAGAGATAACCCGGGAGAGGGCGAGCAGTACTTC. This codes for CATSRDNPGEGEQYF. The chain combines TRBV15 with TRBJ2-7; TRBD2 is a possible D gene (6 bases). The CDR3 totals 15 residues. V lost 0 bases and J lost 6, with 15 bases in between. Germline-derived CDR1 and CDR2 are LNHNV and YYDKDF (reference sequence).

This rearrangement joins TRBV7-2 to TRBJ2-2; 12 nucleotides match TRBD2. Germline trimming cut 1 base from V and 6 bases from J; bases unmatched to any gene: 3. There are 16 residues in the CDR3. The germline V gene has CDR1 SGHTA and CDR2 FQGNSA. The CDR3 bases are TGTGCCAGCAGCTTAGAAAGACTAGCGGGAGCCGGGGAGCTGTTTTTT. This gives the protein CASSLERLAGAGELFF.

The chain recombines TRBV10-3 with TRBJ2-7, with 8 bases aligning to TRBD1. The CDR3 loop spans 15 amino acids. In germline, CDR1 is ENHRY, CDR2 SYGVKD. The V and J ends lost 4 bases and 3 bases, in that order; junction bases with no gene match: 8. CDR3 in amino acids: CAISARDRLNYEQYF. The CDR3 nucleotides read TGTGCCATCAGTGCCCGGGACAGGCTAAACTACGAGCAGTACTTC.

This chain links TRBV29-1 with TRBJ2-1, with 7 positions matching TRBD2. CDR3 length equals 15 residues. Germline V CDR1 and CDR2: SQVTM, ANQGSEA. J was trimmed by 2 bases and V by 3 bases; bases with no gene match: 7. CDR3 sequence reads: CSVDSASGTYNEQFF. CDR3 sequence (DNA): TGCAGCGTTGATTCGGCTAGCGGAACCTACAATGAGCAGTTCTTC.

As for this clonotype: Possible read error: a much larger clone is one base away. The chain employs TRBV18 and TRBJ2-1; D is unresolved. This CDR3 has 14 residues. Trimming removed 4 bases from V and 6 bases from J, with 13 bases in between. Germline V CDR1 and CDR2: KGHSH, LQKENI. CDR3 bases: TGTGCCAGCTCACGGCGGAACTTGAGCAATGAGCAGTTCTTC. Its translation is CASSRRNLSNEQFF.

Only one count was recorded for this clonotype. J is TRBJ2-5 and V is TRBV7-3; no clear D. CDR1 SGHTA and CDR2 FQGTGA come from the germline V gene. Trimming took 5 bases from V and 1 from J, leaving 8 bases between them. The CDR3 contains 13 residues. The CDR3 region has the DNA TGTGCCAGCAGCGGGGTGGGCCAAGAGACCCAGTACTTC. Translation gives CASSGVGQETQYF.

This chain connects TRBV20-1 to TRBJ1-1; 8 nucleotides align to TRBD1. In germline, CDR1 is DFQATT, CDR2 SNEGSKA (reference sequence). The CDR3 is made up of 15 amino acids. CDR3 in DNA: TGCAGACCCGGACGACCCCAGGGGGCGAACACTGAAGCTTTCTTT. It encodes CRPGRPQGANTEAFF.

The chain combines TRBV29-1 with TRBJ2-6; no reliable D call. Between the trimmed V and J ends, which lost 4 bases and 0 bases, there was a span of 13 bases. The CDR3 is 16 amino acids. CDR1 SQVTM and CDR2 ANQGSEA come from the germline V gene. In nucleotides, the CDR3 is TGCAGCGTTGTTGACAAATCTTACTCTGGGGCCAACGTCCTGACTTTC. This codes for CSVVDKSYSGANVLTF.

This clonotype showed up just a few times. The chain is built from TRBV10-3 and TRBJ2-7; 10 bases are a match to TRBD2. J was trimmed by 1 base and V by 7 bases; bases with no gene match: 7. The germline gives CDR1 ENHRY, CDR2 SYGVKD. The CDR3 has 15 residues. The CDR3 bases are TGTGCCATCACCGCCGGGACTAGCGCATCCTACGAGCAGTACTTC. Translation gives CAITAGTSASYEQYF.

The chain couples TRBV7-6 to TRBJ2-7; tentatively, D is TRBD1 (5 bases). This CDR3 has 14 residues. The V and J ends lost 5 bases and 2 bases respectively, with 13 bases between them. CDR1 is SGHVS and CDR2 is FNYEAQ in the germline V gene. DNA of the CDR3: TGTGCCAGCAGCCCTGCAGGGTGGGCCTACGAGCAGTACTTC. As protein: CASSPAGWAYEQYF.

The chain uses TRBV25-1 and TRBJ2-5; D remains unclear. Per the germline V gene, CDR1 is MGHDK and CDR2 is SYGVNS. The ends were cut back, 1 base at V and 3 bases at J, with 6 bases in the middle. The CDR3 runs to 13 residues. The CDR3 coding sequence is TGTGCCAGCAGTGAATTTGCGGAAGAGACCCAGTACTTC. Protein product: CASSEFAEETQYF.

A few counts support this clonotype. V and J are TRBV7-9 and TRBJ2-5; 13 nucleotides agree with TRBD2. The V segment lost 5 bases and the J segment 5 bases; nucleotides outside the gene matches: 8. This CDR3 region has 16 residues. Germline CDR1 reads SEHNR; CDR2 reads FQNEAQ (reference sequence). The CDR3 DNA sequence: TGTGCCAGCAGCGACGGGACTAGCGGGGCCCCGGAGACCCAGTACTTC. The encoded protein is CASSDGTSGAPETQYF.

The rearrangement uses TRBV6-6 and TRBJ2-5; no reliable D call. Trimming pared 5 bases from V and 9 bases from J, leaving 16 bases between. Germline-derived CDR1 and CDR2 are MNHNY and SVGAGI (reference sequence). This CDR3 has 13 amino acids. The CDR3 region is CASSASKNTAQYF. CDR3 nucleotide sequence: TGTGCCAGCAGTGCGTCAAAGAATACGGCCCAGTACTTC.

This chain connects TRBV7-2 to TRBJ2-3; D is perhaps TRBD2 (6 bases). V was cut by 3 bases and J by 1 base, with 17 bases left in between. The CDR3 length is 17 residues. Germline values: CDR1 SGHTA, CDR2 FQGNSA. The CDR3 region is CASSFVWGVVGTDTQYF. CDR3 in DNA: TGTGCCAGCAGCTTTGTATGGGGGGTGGTGGGCACAGATACGCAGTATTTT.

The gene calls are TRBV20-1 and TRBJ2-2; the match to TRBD2 covers 12 bases. From germline, CDR1 is DFQATT and CDR2 SNEGSKA (reference sequence). This CDR3 has 18 residues. The V gene end was trimmed by 0 bases and the J gene end by 6 bases; junction bases not matched to a gene: 11. The CDR3 sequence is CSARDRLQTSGRPGELFF. The CDR3 bases are TGCAGTGCTAGAGATCGGTTGCAGACTAGCGGGAGACCCGGGGAGCTGTTTTTT.

This chain uses TRBV20-1 with TRBJ1-6, with D unresolved. This CDR3 region has 13 residues. The V end lost 6 bases, the J end lost 10 bases, and 16 bases lay between the germline ends. CDR1 is DFQATT, CDR2 SNEGSKA, per germline (reference sequence). In nucleotides, the CDR3 is TGCAGTGCAGGACTGGAAGGAGGCTCACCCCTCCACTTT. Its protein product is CSAGLEGGSPLHF.

There are a few counts of this clonotype. The V call is TRBV20-1, the J call TRBJ2-3; 12 bases are a match to TRBD1. Germline V gene sequence: CDR1 DFQATT, CDR2 SNEGSKA (reference sequence). The CDR3 covers 15 residues. V lost 7 bases and J lost 6; bases outside the gene matches: 11. CDR3 loop: CSGDSGQGAGDTQYF. The CDR3 nucleotides are TGCAGTGGGGATTCGGGACAGGGGGCAGGGGATACGCAGTATTTT.

This clonotype was counted many times. The chain is built from TRBV7-2 and TRBJ2-7; D is possibly TRBD2 (5 bases). The CDR3 is made up of 14 amino acids. Germline V lookup: CDR1 SGHTA, CDR2 FQGNSA. Trimming took 5 bases from V and 2 from J, leaving 13 bases between them. The CDR3 is CASSTRAGAYEQYF. The CDR3 region has the DNA TGTGCCAGCAGCACACGTGCCGGGGCCTACGAGCAGTACTTC.

The CDR3 DNA reads as TGCAGCGTTGGGAAGGACTATCAATCCTACGAGCAGTACTTC. Its protein is CSVGKDYQSYEQYF. The J gene is TRBJ2-7, the V gene TRBV29-1; weak D call: TRBD2 (6 bases). Germline loops: CDR1 SQVTM, CDR2 ANQGSEA. V was trimmed by 4 bases and J by 1 base, leaving 14 bases between them. This CDR3 comprises 14 residues.

This chain uses TRBV5-6 with TRBJ2-7, with TRBD2 matching over 9 bases. The V gene end was trimmed by 2 bases and the J gene end by 1 base; junction bases not matched to a gene: 10. This CDR3 comprises 17 residues. Germline V lookup: CDR1 SGHDT, CDR2 YYEEEE. This CDR3 reads CASSFFPTSGISYEQYF. CDR3 nucleotide sequence: TGTGCCAGCAGCTTTTTTCCGACTAGCGGAATTTCCTACGAGCAGTACTTC.

This chain connects TRBV4-1 to TRBJ2-4; a weak D match, TRBD2 (7 bases). The J call may be in error: the DNA end matches TRBJ2-7 better. Germline CDR1 reads MGHRA; CDR2 reads YSYEKL. The CDR3 is 14 residues long. The CDR3, as DNA: TGCGCCAGCAGCAAGGCGGGGGCTACCTACGAGCAGTACTTC. Translation gives CASSKAGATYEQYF.